The clone carrying this T cell receptor beta chain was recorded a few times. This entry is derived from a study of blood T cell repertoires in COVID-19. Study overall: From the United States, Italy and Spain came samples of acute and convalescent COVID-19. The analysed material was cDNA or gDNA that came from T cells, B-cell-depleted T cells, or PBMCs.

The CDR3 is 17 amino acids. In germline, CDR1 is MNHEY, CDR2 SMNVEV (reference sequence). V shed 5 bases and J 0 bases; nucleotides not matched to a gene: 10. This table comes from immunoSEQ multiplex PCR, and its TCRdb copy is limited to in-frame clones, with some not included. The sample holds 15,000 to 20,000 clones, 65% to 85% seen once. This rearrangement joins TRBV27 to TRBJ2-4, with 7 bases aligning to TRBD2. The sequence derives from a human donor in a cohort sampled during active COVID-19. Sequencing was performed on peripheral blood. CDR3 sequence: CASSRTPGGRAKNIQYF. Written as DNA, the CDR3 is TGTGCCAGCAGTCGGACACCCGGGGGGAGAGCCAAAAACATTCAGTACTTC.